Below, 9 T cell receptor beta chains from the same sample are listed, as sequenced in a study of beta chain features in type 1 diabetes. The whole isolated RNA underwent reverse transcription, so sequencing captured expressed TCRB transcripts. The data were produced by immunoSEQ multiplex PCR, yet TCRdb's version contains in-frame clones alone and is incomplete. This sample has some 360,000 clones, with about 20% found just once. Sequenced input: naive CD4+ T cells from blood. The origin of the receptors is a woman aged 18-35 years in good health.

The J gene is TRBJ1-2, the V gene TRBV29-1; 12 nucleotides match TRBD1. The germline V gene has CDR1 SQVTM and CDR2 ANQGSEA. CDR3 length: 13 amino acids. Trimming took 5 bases from V and 6 from J; bases not matched to a gene: 4. As DNA, the CDR3 is TGCAGCGTTCCTGGGACAGGGGGCCATGGCTACACCTTC. Amino acid sequence: CSVPGTGGHGYTF.

This clone was detected only a few times. This chain uses TRBV28 with TRBJ2-7; D gene ambiguous. CDR3 size: 11 residues. Germline assignment: CDR1 MDHEN and CDR2 SYDVKM. The ends were cut back, 5 bases at V and 7 bases at J, with 9 bases in the middle. CDR3 DNA sequence: TGTGCCAGCAGTGCGCTGGTGGAGCAGTACTTC. Encoded protein: CASSALVEQYF.

This rearrangement joins TRBV7-9 to TRBJ2-2, with a possible D match to TRBD2 (5 bases). The V and J ends lost 4 bases and 4 bases respectively, with 13 bases between them. CDR3 length: 15 amino acids. CDR1 and CDR2 (germline): SEHNR, FQNEAQ (reference sequence). The CDR3 coding sequence is TGTGCCAGCAGCTCGAGGGCGGCTGTCACCGGGGAGCTGTTTTTT. Amino acids: CASSSRAAVTGELFF.

The V call is TRBV4-3, the J call TRBJ2-1; D is possibly TRBD2 (6 bases). With 2 bases removed from V and 0 bases from J, the gap between germline ends came to 14 bases. Germline-derived CDR1 and CDR2 are LGHNA and YSLEER. The CDR3 contains 17 residues. The CDR3 sequence: CASSQISGFSSYNEQFF. As DNA, the CDR3 is TGCGCCAGCAGCCAAATTAGCGGTTTTAGCTCCTACAATGAGCAGTTCTTC.

The chain employs TRBV9 and TRBJ2-7; D gene unclear. V lost 0 bases and J 2 bases, leaving 12 bases between the germline ends. CDR3 length: 15 amino acids. Germline-derived CDR1 and CDR2 are SGDLS and YYNGEE. In DNA, the CDR3 is TGTGCCAGCAGCGTAGATGCTACGAGGCCCTACGAGCAGTACTTC. It codes for CASSVDATRPYEQYF.

The V and J genes are TRBV7-8 and TRBJ1-1, with 7 positions matching TRBD1. The CDR3 spans 12 residues. Germline CDR1 is SGHVS and CDR2 is FQNEAQ. With 4 bases clipped from V and 8 bases from J, the junction kept 4 bases outside the gene matches. For the CDR3, the DNA is TGTGCCAGCAGCTGGCCGGGACAGGAAGCTTTCTTT. Residues: CASSWPGQEAFF.

The gene calls are TRBV27 and TRBJ1-6; unclear D gene. V lost 9 bases and J lost 0, with 18 bases in between. CDR1 and CDR2 (germline): MNHEY, SMNVEV (reference sequence). The CDR3 sequence is 17 residues long. CDR3 residues: CASFKSGPSSYNSPLHF. In nucleotides, the CDR3 is TGTGCCAGTTTCAAAAGCGGCCCGAGCTCCTATAATTCACCCCTCCACTTT.

The CDR3 region has the DNA TGCAGTGCTAGGGTAGATGAGCAGTTCTTC. This gives the protein CSARVDEQFF. The chain employs TRBV20-1 and TRBJ2-1; D is ambiguous. Germline V gene lookup returns CDR1 DFQATT and CDR2 SNEGSKA (reference sequence). Trimming took 3 bases from V and 8 from J, leaving 5 bases between them. The CDR3 runs to 10 residues.

This clone was seen more than once but under ten times. This sequence joins TRBV4-3 and TRBJ2-2, with 8 bases that match TRBD2. The germline CDR1 and CDR2 sequences are LGHNA and YSLEER. The V gene end was trimmed by 0 bases and the J gene end by 7 bases; junction bases not matched to a gene: 4. This CDR3 has 15 amino acids. The CDR3, as DNA: TGCGCCAGCAGCCAAGATTCGGGGGGGCTCGGGGAGCTGTTTTTT. Translation gives CASSQDSGGLGELFF.